These 26 T cell receptor beta chains originate from one sample sequenced in a study of T cell repertoires in cytomegalovirus infection. Each CDR3 protein is one row after TCRdb ran MiXCR on the reads. The top ten hold 55% to 60% of the sample, which has 200,000 to 250,000 distinct CDR3 sequences, around 35% seen once. The antigens these receptors bind are not known. The sample was CD8+ T cells from cultured PBMCs, taken from culture after CMV antigen stimulation. Every receptor here comes from a human donor in good health (CMV status not recorded). Some clones in this sample may be carry-over from other donors' samples.

This chain joins TRBV19 and TRBJ1-1, with 8 bases fitting TRBD1. CDR3 length equals 12 residues. With V trimmed by 8 bases and J by 4 bases, 3 bases remained unmatched. In germline, CDR1 is LNHDA, CDR2 SQIVND (reference sequence). CDR3 in amino acids: CASQTGGTEAFF. The CDR3 DNA reads as TGTGCCAGTCAAACAGGGGGCACTGAAGCTTTCTTT.

This clonotype was counted only a few times. V usage is TRBV10-3 and J usage is TRBJ2-7; tentative D call: TRBD2 (5 bases). V lost 9 bases and J 4 bases, leaving 13 bases between the germline ends. Germline V gene lookup returns CDR1 ENHRY and CDR2 SYGVKD. This CDR3 region has 12 residues. The CDR3 DNA reads TGTGCCATAGGACCGGGAAATTACGAGCAGTACTTC. Amino acids: CAIGPGNYEQYF.

This clonotype was detected a few times. This sequence joins TRBV25-1 and TRBJ1-2; possibly TRBD1 for D (5 bases). Germline V lookup: CDR1 MGHDK, CDR2 SYGVNS. Trimming left V 6 bases short and J 0 bases short, with 11 bases between. The CDR3 loop spans 14 amino acids. As DNA, the CDR3 is TGTGCCAGCAGGGGGCCAGGAGCTAACTATGGCTACACCTTC. Its translation: CASRGPGANYGYTF.

This rearrangement joins TRBV3-1 to TRBJ2-7, with D perhaps matching TRBD2 (7 bases). Trimming pared 1 base from V and 4 bases from J, leaving 20 bases between. CDR1 is LGHDT, CDR2 YNNKEL, per germline (reference sequence). The CDR3 loop spans 17 amino acids. This CDR3 is CASSQGPRWGGGYEQYF. In nucleotides, the CDR3 is TGTGCCAGCAGCCAAGGCCCCCGGTGGGGGGGCGGATACGAGCAGTACTTC.

The table lists this clonotype with a count of one. The chain uses TRBV7-3 and TRBJ1-2, with 9 bases that match TRBD1. Germline-derived CDR1 and CDR2 are SGHTA and FQGTGA. Trimming removed 3 bases from V and 6 bases from J; junction bases left unmatched: 11. The CDR3 has 16 amino acids. The CDR3 nucleotides are TGTGCCAGCAGCTTGACACAGGGGGCGCTTGAGGATGGCTACACCTTC. The encoded protein is CASSLTQGALEDGYTF.

This clonotype has more than one count but fewer than ten. The gene calls are TRBV7-6 and TRBJ1-6; D uncertain. V dropped 6 bases and J dropped 3 bases, with 3 bases sitting between them. The CDR3 extends over 12 amino acids. The germline V gene has CDR1 SGHVS and CDR2 FNYEAQ. CDR3: CASRNYNSPLHF. The DNA of the CDR3 is TGTGCCAGCAGGAACTATAATTCACCCCTCCACTTT.

This clonotype was recorded a few times. In DNA, the CDR3 is TGTGCCAGCAGCTGGCGAGTGGGGGGCGAGGACACTGAAGCTTTCTTT. The encoded protein is CASSWRVGGEDTEAFF. The chain uses TRBV7-9 and TRBJ1-1; maybe TRBD1 (6 bases). V lost 4 bases, J lost 3 bases, and 18 bases lay in between. Germline V CDR1 and CDR2: SEHNR, FQNEAQ (reference sequence). The length of the CDR3 is 16 residues.

The J gene is TRBJ1-1, the V gene TRBV7-9; D not resolved. The V gene lost 1 base and the J gene lost 7 bases, with 7 bases spanning the gap. The CDR3 runs 12 residues. The V gene's germline CDR1 is SEHNR and CDR2 FQNEAQ (reference sequence). CDR3 sequence (DNA): TGTGCCAGCAGCTTAGGTTACAGTGAAGCTTTCTTT. It translates to CASSLGYSEAFF.

The sample holds a few counts of this clonotype. The rearrangement uses TRBV7-9 and TRBJ2-1, with TRBD1 as a possible D gene (5 bases). Germline CDR1 reads SEHNR; CDR2 reads FQNEAQ (reference sequence). V lost 5 bases and J 8 bases, leaving 16 bases between the germline ends. The CDR3 has 14 residues. CDR3 sequence (DNA): TGTGCCAGCAGCACCAGGGCCCGACTTGATGAGCAGTTCTTC. Translating gives CASSTRARLDEQFF.

The V and J genes are TRBV27 and TRBJ2-1, with D possibly being TRBD1 (6 bases). Trimming left V 6 bases short and J 5 bases short, with 20 bases between. The CDR3 extends over 16 amino acids. Germline V gives CDR1 MNHEY, CDR2 SMNVEV (reference sequence). The CDR3 bases are TGTGCCAGCAGCTCTCTCGAAGGGACAATGAACAATGAGCAGTTCTTC. This codes for CASSSLEGTMNNEQFF.

The V and J genes are TRBV7-9 and TRBJ2-1; 8 bases match TRBD2. The CDR3 runs 15 residues. V gave up 5 bases and J gave up 2 bases; unmatched junction bases: 5. Germline CDR1 reads SEHNR; CDR2 reads FQNEAQ (reference sequence). The chain's CDR3 is CASSPTSAPYNEQFF. Here the CDR3 DNA reads TGTGCCAGCAGCCCGACTAGCGCGCCCTACAATGAGCAGTTCTTC.

This clonotype was counted at least ten times. The V and J genes are TRBV7-8 and TRBJ1-6; D is undetermined. This CDR3 contains 15 residues. The germline V and J ends were trimmed by 5 bases and 2 bases, with 10 bases remaining between them. The germline gives CDR1 SGHVS, CDR2 FQNEAQ. The CDR3 sequence is CASSKQLTYNSPLHF. The CDR3 nucleotides are TGTGCCAGCAGCAAACAGCTTACCTATAATTCACCCCTCCACTTT.

The chain recombines TRBV13 with TRBJ1-4; D ambiguous. V lost 5 bases to trimming and J lost 5 bases, with 9 bases between them. The CDR3 length is 13 residues. CDR1 is PRHDT and CDR2 is FYEKMQ in the germline V gene (reference sequence). The CDR3 is CASSQFMNEKLFF. The CDR3 nucleotides are TGTGCCAGCAGCCAGTTCATGAATGAAAAACTGTTTTTT.

This chain links TRBV6-2 or TRBV6-3 with TRBJ1-1, with D possibly matching TRBD1 (5 bases). CDR3 length: 14 amino acids. Germline V CDR1 and CDR2: MNHEY, SVGEGT. Trimming pared 9 bases from V and 1 base from J, leaving 15 bases between. In DNA, the CDR3 is TGTGCCAGTAGAGGGGAGAATTGGAACACTGAAGCTTTCTTT. It specifies CASRGENWNTEAFF.

This chain links TRBV12-3 or TRBV12-4 with TRBJ1-1; no definite D call. CDR3 length: 15 residues. V lost 6 bases and J 3 bases, leaving 17 bases between the germline ends. DNA of the CDR3: TGTGCCAGCAGAACACCTGAGACCGGAGACACTGAAGCTTTCTTT. Amino acid sequence: CASRTPETGDTEAFF.

V and J are TRBV6-2 or TRBV6-3 and TRBJ1-3; a weak D match, TRBD1 (5 bases). V lost 4 bases, J lost 8 bases, and 21 bases lay in between. The CDR3 extends over 16 amino acids. CDR1 is MNHEY, CDR2 SVGEGT, per germline. CDR3 DNA: TGTGCCAGCAGTTTCACAGGACTCTCATTTGGGGACACCATATATTTT. It specifies CASSFTGLSFGDTIYF.

The J gene is TRBJ2-3, the V gene TRBV7-8, with D possibly matching TRBD2 (6 bases). V lost 5 bases, J lost 0 bases, and 9 bases lay in between. CDR3 size: 14 residues. Germline CDR1 reads SGHVS; CDR2 reads FQNEAQ. CDR3 in DNA: TGTGCCAGCAGCCGGACTATAAGCACAGATACGCAGTATTTT. This sequence encodes CASSRTISTDTQYF. Variable domain in full (rest from reference TRBV7-8 and TRBJ2-3): GAGVSQSPRYKVAKRGQDVALRCDPISGHVSLFWYQQALGQGPEFLTYFQNEAQLDKSGLPSDRFFAERPEGSVSTLKIQRTQQEDSAVYLCASSRTISTDTQYFGPGTRLTVL.

The V and J genes are TRBV14 and TRBJ1-1; D possibly corresponds to TRBD1 (5 bases). This CDR3 has 14 residues. CDR1 is SGHDN and CDR2 is FVKESK in the germline V gene. The V gene lost 0 bases and the J gene lost 4 bases, with 9 bases spanning the gap. CDR3 DNA sequence: TGTGCCAGCAGCCAAGAGTGGAGGGGCACTGAAGCTTTCTTT. The encoded protein is CASSQEWRGTEAFF.

This clonotype turned up a few times. The rearrangement links TRBV6-5 to TRBJ2-7, with D possibly being TRBD2 (5 bases). The V gene's germline CDR1 is MNHEY and CDR2 SVGAGI. This CDR3 comprises 13 residues. With 2 bases removed from V and 4 bases from J, the gap between germline ends came to 9 bases. The CDR3 nucleotides read TGTGCCAGCAGTTACCGGACGGGGTACGAGCAGTACTTC. Translating it yields CASSYRTGYEQYF.

The V gene is TRBV6-6, the J gene TRBJ1-2, with D uncertain. V lost 7 bases, J lost 6 bases, and 15 bases lay in between. The CDR3 is made up of 13 amino acids. Germline V gene sequence: CDR1 MNHNY, CDR2 SVGAGI (reference sequence). The CDR3 nucleotides read TGTGCCAGCACTCGGGCTTGGGAAAATGGCTACACCTTC. This translates into CASTRAWENGYTF.

As regards this clonotype: The junction and the germline gene differ at one end; a read error may be behind it. The CDR3 sequence is CSATRDRGKGDTRYF. DNA for the CDR3: TGCAGTGCTACTCGGGACAGGGGTAAGGGGGATACGCGGTATTTT. The chain employs TRBV20-1 and TRBJ2-3; 10 nucleotides line up with TRBD1. CDR1 is DFQATT, CDR2 SNEGSKA, per germline (reference sequence). The CDR3 extends over 15 amino acids.

This clonotype was found once. The chain combines TRBV28 with TRBJ2-1; D could derive from TRBD1 or TRBD2 (6 bases each). The CDR3 has 14 residues. CDR1 is MDHEN and CDR2 is SYDVKM in the germline V gene. V lost 6 bases, J lost 7 bases, and 16 bases lay in between. The DNA for the CDR3 is TGTGCCAGCAGCCCCCCGGGGGCGAAGAATGAGCAGTTCTTC. Translation: CASSPPGAKNEQFF.

This clonotype was seen a few times. This chain links TRBV7-3 with TRBJ1-1, with D tentatively TRBD1 (6 bases). Trimming removed 6 bases at V and 1 base at J, with 15 bases between. This CDR3 region has 15 residues. Germline V gene lookup returns CDR1 SGHTA and CDR2 FQGTGA. The CDR3 region is CASSISAGENTEAFF. In nucleotides, the CDR3 is TGTGCCAGCAGTATCTCGGCAGGGGAGAACACTGAAGCTTTCTTT.

The rearrangement joins TRBV28 to TRBJ2-1; 9 nucleotides match TRBD2. The V and J ends lost 2 bases and 6 bases, in that order; junction bases with no gene match: 11. Germline lookup yields CDR1 MDHEN and CDR2 SYDVKM. This CDR3 spans 17 amino acids. The CDR3 loop reads CASSLGPGREGRNEQFF. The CDR3 DNA reads as TGTGCCAGCAGTTTAGGCCCTGGGCGGGAGGGCCGCAATGAGCAGTTCTTC.

This clonotype appeared a single time. The chain combines TRBV15 with TRBJ2-7; D remains unclear. The CDR3 extends over 16 amino acids. Germline-derived CDR1 and CDR2 are LNHNV and YYDKDF (reference sequence). V gave up 1 base and J gave up 0 bases, with 13 bases separating them. CDR3: CATSRVFAGYSYEQYF. In DNA, the CDR3 is TGTGCCACCAGCAGAGTCTTCGCAGGCTACTCCTACGAGCAGTACTTC.

This rearrangement joins TRBV7-2 to TRBJ2-2; 7 bases are shared with TRBD2. V dropped 3 bases and J dropped 8; count of bases not matched to a gene: 9. The CDR3 runs to 15 residues. CDR1 is SGHTA and CDR2 is FQGNSA in the germline V gene. This chain's CDR3 is CASSFLADSVGELFF. Here the CDR3 DNA reads TGTGCCAGCAGCTTCCTAGCGGATTCCGTAGGGGAGCTGTTTTTT.